This T cell receptor beta chain was sequenced in a study of blood T cell repertoires in COVID-19. This clone appeared a single time. Measured with immunoSEQ multiplex PCR; TCRdb has only the in-frame clones, and not every one. The sample shows about 250,000 clones, roughly nine tenths of them seen only once. CDR3 size: 17 residues. Germline loops: CDR1 MDHEN, CDR2 SYDVKM. V was shortened by 2 bases and J by 4 bases, with 20 bases between the two germline ends. The origin of this receptor is a man younger than 35 with active or convalescent COVID-19. Source material: peripheral blood. J is TRBJ2-5 and V is TRBV28, with TRBD2 as a possible D gene (6 bases). CDR3 region: CASSLKRAGNVRETQYF. The CDR3 DNA follows: TGTGCCAGCAGTTTAAAGCGTGCGGGAAACGTGAGAGAGACCCAGTACTTC.